The T cell receptor (beta chain) described here comes from a study of human T cells and chemical hapten exposure. Background on the study: During the roughly 23-week study period, patients had diphenylcyclopropenone applied to the scalp every week. From small differences in pooled library volume came most of the variation in per-sample TCR yields.

TCRdb processed the RACE reads anew with MiXCR; each CDR3 protein has one entry. The sample includes around 330,000 distinct CDR3 sequences, about 5% of them seen just once. As for time point: pre-sensitization, week 0. Stated treatment: therapeutic diphenylcyclopropenone sensitization with weekly scalp DPC. The study extracted total RNA from unfractionated whole blood. CDR3 length equals 15 residues. Unmatched junction bases numbered 8, after V lost 6 bases and J lost 2 bases. This clonotype was seen many times. The clonotype originates from a young woman with alopecia areata. Some clones in this sample may be carry-over from other donors' samples. The chain uses TRBV12-3 or TRBV12-4 and TRBJ2-7; 9 positions agree with TRBD1. The sample here was whole blood, taken in connection with sensitization to the hapten diphenylcyclopropenone (DPC). DNA of the CDR3: TGTGCCAGCAGAGCGACAGGGGGTACACCCTACGAGCAGTACTTC. Protein product: CASRATGGTPYEQYF.